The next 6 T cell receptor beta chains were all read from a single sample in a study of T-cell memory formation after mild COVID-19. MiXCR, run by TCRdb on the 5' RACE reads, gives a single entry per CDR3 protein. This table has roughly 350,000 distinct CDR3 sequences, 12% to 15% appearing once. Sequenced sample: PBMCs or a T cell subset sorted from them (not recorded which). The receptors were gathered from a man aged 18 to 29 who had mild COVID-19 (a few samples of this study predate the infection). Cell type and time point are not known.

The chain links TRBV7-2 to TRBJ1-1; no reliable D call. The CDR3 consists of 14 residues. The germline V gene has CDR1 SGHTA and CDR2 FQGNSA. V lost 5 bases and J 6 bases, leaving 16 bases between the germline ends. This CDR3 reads CASSLSSMHAEAFF. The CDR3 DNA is TGTGCCAGCAGCCTGAGCAGCATGCACGCTGAAGCTTTCTTT. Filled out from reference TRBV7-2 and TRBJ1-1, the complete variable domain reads GAGVSQSPSNKVTEKGKDVELRCDPISGHTALYWYRQSLGQGLEFLIYFQGNSAPDKSGLPSDRFSAERTGGSVSTLTIQRTQQEDSAVYLCASSLSSMHAEAFFGQGTRLTVV.

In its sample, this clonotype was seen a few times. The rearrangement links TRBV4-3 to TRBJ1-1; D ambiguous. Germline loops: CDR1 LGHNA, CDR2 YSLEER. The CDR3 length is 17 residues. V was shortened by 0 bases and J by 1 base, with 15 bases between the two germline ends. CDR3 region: CASSQDYGPNWNTEAFF. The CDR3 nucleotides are TGCGCCAGCAGCCAAGATTACGGGCCTAACTGGAACACTGAAGCTTTCTTT.

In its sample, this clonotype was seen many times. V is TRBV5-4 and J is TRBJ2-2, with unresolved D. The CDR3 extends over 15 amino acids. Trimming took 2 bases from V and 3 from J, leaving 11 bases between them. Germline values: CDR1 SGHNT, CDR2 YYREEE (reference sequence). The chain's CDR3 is CASSFGPGDTGELFF. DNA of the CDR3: TGTGCCAGCAGCTTTGGGCCAGGCGACACCGGGGAGCTGTTTTTT.

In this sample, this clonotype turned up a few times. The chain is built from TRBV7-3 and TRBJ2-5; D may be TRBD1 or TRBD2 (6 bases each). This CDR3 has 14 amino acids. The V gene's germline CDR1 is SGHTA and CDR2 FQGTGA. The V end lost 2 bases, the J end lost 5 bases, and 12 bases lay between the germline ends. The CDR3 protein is CASSLGGGLETQYF. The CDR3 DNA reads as TGTGCCAGCAGCTTAGGTGGGGGGCTTGAGACCCAGTACTTC.

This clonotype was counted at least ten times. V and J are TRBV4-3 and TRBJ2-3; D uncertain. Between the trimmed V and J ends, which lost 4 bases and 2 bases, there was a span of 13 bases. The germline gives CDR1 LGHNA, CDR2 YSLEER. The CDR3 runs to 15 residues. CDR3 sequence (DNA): TGCGCCAGCAGCCCTAGTTTCTACCCCACAGATACGCAGTATTTT. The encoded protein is CASSPSFYPTDTQYF.

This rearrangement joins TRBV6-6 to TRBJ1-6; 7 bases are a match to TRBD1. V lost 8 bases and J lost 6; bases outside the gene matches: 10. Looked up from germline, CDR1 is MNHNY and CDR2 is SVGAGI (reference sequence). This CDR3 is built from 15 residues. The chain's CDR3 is CASGVTGFGNSPLHF. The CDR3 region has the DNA TGTGCCAGCGGGGTGACAGGGTTTGGTAATTCACCCCTCCACTTT.